These T cell receptor beta chains were read from a single sample in a study of blood T cells in healthy people across ages. Via MiXCR, TCRdb re-called the 5' RACE reads, giving one row per CDR3 protein. The sample includes approximately 690,000 distinct CDR3 sequences, approximately 59% of them seen just once. Sequencing was done on a sample of blood. Source of these receptors: a man in his 60s in good health. Both conserved end residues are part of each CDR3. D genes are given only for firm matches. Size tells how often a clone was seen (once, few, many) or the class of an expanded clone, and some rows leave it out.

>TRBV20-1|TRBD1|TRBJ1-2|NA
TGCAGTGCTCCTCAGTCCCGGGACAGGGATGGCTACACCTTC
CSAPQSRDRDGYTF
>TRBV24-1|TRBD1|TRBJ2-5|many
TGTGCCACCAGTGATCCCGGGACAGGGAAAGGGCAGTACTTC
CATSDPGTGKGQYF
>TRBV5-6|TRBD1|TRBJ1-2|NA
TGTGCCAGCAGCGCCGGGACAGGGGCCTCTATTAGTGGCTACACCTTC
CASSAGTGASISGYTF
>TRBV7-2|NA|TRBJ1-2|NA
TGTGCCAGCAGCTTAGGATGGTCTGGGGGGGGCGACTATGGCTACACCTTC
CASSLGWSGGGDYGYTF
>TRBV7-9|NA|TRBJ1-2|NA
TGTGCCAGCGAGCGGCGGAGTTCCGGGGCGGGGGGCTACACCTTC
CASERRSSGAGGYTF
>TRBV20-1|NA|TRBJ2-1|few
TGCAGTGCTGCGCAGGGCCTTGCCCAGGCTGAGCAGTTCTTC
CSAAQGLAQAEQFF
>TRBV28|TRBD1|TRBJ2-7|NA
TGTGCCAGCGGGACAGGGGCCGAGCAGTACTTC
CASGTGAEQYF
>TRBV19|NA|TRBJ2-7|NA
TGTGCCAGTAAGGCTAGCAACTCCTACGAGCAGTACTTC
CASKASNSYEQYF
>TRBV10-3|TRBD1|TRBJ1-6|NA
TGTGCCATCAGTGAGCGCGAGACAGGGACAAATTCACCCCTCCACTTT
CAISERETGTNSPLHF
>TRBV7-8|TRBD2|TRBJ2-2|NA
TGTGCCAGCAGCGGTCTAGCGGGCGCGAACACCGGGGAGCTGTTTTTT
CASSGLAGANTGELFF
>TRBV10-3|NA|TRBJ2-1|NA
TGTGCCATCTGGGACTACAATGAGCAGTTCTTC
CAIWDYNEQFF
>TRBV4-1|NA|TRBJ2-1|NA
TGCGCCAGCAGGACCCCGGGGAGCTCCTACAATGAGCAGTTCTTC
CASRTPGSSYNEQFF
>TRBV12-3/TRBV12-4|NA|TRBJ2-3|NA
TGTGCCAGCAGTTTATACGGGGGAACTAGCACAGATACGCAGTATTTT
CASSLYGGTSTDTQYF
>TRBV20-1|TRBD2|TRBJ2-3|NA
TGCAGTGCCGCCGAGAGCGGGGGGTCGTTTGACACAGATACGCAGTATTTT
CSAAESGGSFDTDTQYF
>TRBV29-1|TRBD2|TRBJ2-3|NA
TGCAGCTCTCTCGGGGGGAATACGCAGTATTTT
CSSLGGNTQYF
>TRBV20-1|NA|TRBJ1-1|NA
TGCAGTGCTAGCCGCATAAGTCAAGCTGAAGCTTTCTTT
CSASRISQAEAFF
>TRBV12-3/TRBV12-4|TRBD1|TRBJ1-5|once
TGTGCCAGCAGTTTGAGGGGGCATCAGCCCCAGCATTTT
CASSLRGHQPQHF